These T cell receptor beta chains were read from a single sample in a study of T cell responses to AZD1222 COVID-19 vaccine. TCRdb's table, derived via immunoSEQ multiplex PCR, lists solely in-frame clones and lacks some. The table records 150,000 to 200,000 clones, more than 90% of them present only once. This specimen was peripheral blood, taken 28 days after the second dose of the MenACWY control vaccine. These receptors were taken from an adult who received the MenACWY meningococcal vaccine as a control. CDR3s include the opening cysteine and the closing phenylalanine or tryptophan. The D gene is left open where the match is weak. Expanded clones are given a class, and other clones once, few, many or no size at all.

cdr3_nt: TGCAGTGCCCGTCTAGGAAGGGAGCAGTTCTTC
cdr3_aa: CSARLGREQFF
clone_size: -
v_call: TRBV20-1
j_call: TRBJ2-1
d_call: -
cdr3_length: 11

cdr3_nt: TGTGCCAGCAGTTCCACTGACTATGGCTACACCTTC
cdr3_aa: CASSSTDYGYTF
clone_size: once
v_call: TRBV6-6
j_call: TRBJ1-2
d_call: -
cdr3_length: 12

cdr3_nt: TGTGCCAGCAGCCCGTCTCCGGGGGACCAAGAGACCCAGTACTTC
cdr3_aa: CASSPSPGDQETQYF
clone_size: -
v_call: TRBV11-3
j_call: TRBJ2-5
d_call: -
cdr3_length: 15

cdr3_nt: TGTGCCAGTAGTATAGAAGTGTTCACCGGGGAGCTGTTTTTT
cdr3_aa: CASSIEVFTGELFF
clone_size: -
v_call: TRBV19
j_call: TRBJ2-2
d_call: -
cdr3_length: 14

cdr3_nt: TGCAGTGCTAGACAGGTTGAAGCTTTCTTT
cdr3_aa: CSARQVEAFF
clone_size: -
v_call: TRBV20-1
j_call: TRBJ1-1
d_call: -
cdr3_length: 10

cdr3_nt: TGTGCCAGTAGCCTGCAGGGGGCCGGGGATACGCAGTATTTT
cdr3_aa: CASSLQGAGDTQYF
clone_size: -
v_call: TRBV19
j_call: TRBJ2-3
d_call: TRBD1
cdr3_length: 14

cdr3_nt: TGTGCCAGCAGAGGCCCCCACTCTGGGGCCAACGTCCTGACTTTC
cdr3_aa: CASRGPHSGANVLTF
clone_size: few
v_call: TRBV28
j_call: TRBJ2-6
d_call: -
cdr3_length: 15

cdr3_nt: TGTGCCACCAGTGATACGACGGGGTCCCAAGAGACCCAGTACTTC
cdr3_aa: CATSDTTGSQETQYF
clone_size: -
v_call: TRBV24-1
j_call: TRBJ2-5
d_call: -
cdr3_length: 15

cdr3_nt: TGTGCCAGCAGCACAGGACAGGGCAGCTATGGCTACACCTTC
cdr3_aa: CASSTGQGSYGYTF
clone_size: -
v_call: TRBV5-4
j_call: TRBJ1-2
d_call: TRBD1
cdr3_length: 14

cdr3_nt: TGTGCCAGTAGTACTGGACAGGACCCTGCGAGGGATGGCTACACCTTC
cdr3_aa: CASSTGQDPARDGYTF
clone_size: -
v_call: TRBV19
j_call: TRBJ1-2
d_call: TRBD1
cdr3_length: 16

cdr3_nt: TGTGCCAGCAGCCGTATGATACAGGGTGGGAACACCGGGGAGCTGTTTTTT
cdr3_aa: CASSRMIQGGNTGELFF
clone_size: -
v_call: TRBV28
j_call: TRBJ2-2
d_call: -
cdr3_length: 17

cdr3_nt: TGTGCCAGCAGTTTGATAGCTGCAGATACGCAGTATTTT
cdr3_aa: CASSLIAADTQYF
clone_size: -
v_call: TRBV28
j_call: TRBJ2-3
d_call: -
cdr3_length: 13

cdr3_nt: TGTGCCAGCTCACTAGGGGTCTATAGCAATCAGCCCCAGCATTTT
cdr3_aa: CASSLGVYSNQPQHF
clone_size: -
v_call: TRBV18
j_call: TRBJ1-5
d_call: -
cdr3_length: 15

cdr3_nt: TGTGCCAGCAGCCCCACAGGGACCTACGAGCAGTACTTC
cdr3_aa: CASSPTGTYEQYF
clone_size: once
v_call: TRBV27
j_call: TRBJ2-7
d_call: -
cdr3_length: 13

cdr3_nt: TGCGCCAGCAGCCCTGACGGGACAGGGGTCGAAAAACTGTTTTTT
cdr3_aa: CASSPDGTGVEKLFF
clone_size: -
v_call: TRBV5-1
j_call: TRBJ1-4
d_call: TRBD1
cdr3_length: 15

cdr3_nt: TGTGCCAGCACGCCGGCCGAACTGTTCTATGGCTACACCTTC
cdr3_aa: CASTPAELFYGYTF
clone_size: -
v_call: TRBV6-6
j_call: TRBJ1-2
d_call: -
cdr3_length: 14

cdr3_nt: TGTGCCAGCTCACCCGAGAGTCGCAATGAGCAGTTCTTC
cdr3_aa: CASSPESRNEQFF
clone_size: -
v_call: TRBV18
j_call: TRBJ2-1
d_call: -
cdr3_length: 13

cdr3_nt: TGCAGCGGGGAAGTTACGCGCGCTGAAGCTTTCTTT
cdr3_aa: CSGEVTRAEAFF
clone_size: -
v_call: TRBV29-1
j_call: TRBJ1-1
d_call: -
cdr3_length: 12

cdr3_nt: TGTGCCAGCAGTGAAATCTACAGTCAGACCCACTATGGCTACACCTTC
cdr3_aa: CASSEIYSQTHYGYTF
clone_size: -
v_call: TRBV2
j_call: TRBJ1-2
d_call: -
cdr3_length: 16

cdr3_nt: TGTGCCACCAGCCGGGACGGCCAGGGAAAACTGTTTTTT
cdr3_aa: CATSRDGQGKLFF
clone_size: -
v_call: TRBV24-1
j_call: TRBJ1-4
d_call: -
cdr3_length: 13

cdr3_nt: TGTGCCAGCAGCGTAGGGGCGGACACCGAGGAGCTGTTTTTT
cdr3_aa: CASSVGADTEELFF
clone_size: -
v_call: TRBV9
j_call: TRBJ2-2
d_call: -
cdr3_length: 14

cdr3_nt: TGTGCCAGCAGTGAGAGCAGGGATCTGGTTGGCTACACCTTC
cdr3_aa: CASSESRDLVGYTF
clone_size: -
v_call: TRBV2
j_call: TRBJ1-2
d_call: -
cdr3_length: 14

cdr3_nt: TGTGCCAGCAGTTCGACCCGGGCCCCTAGCTCTGGAAACACCATATATTTT
cdr3_aa: CASSSTRAPSSGNTIYF
clone_size: -
v_call: TRBV27
j_call: TRBJ1-3
d_call: -
cdr3_length: 17

cdr3_nt: TGTGCCAGTAGTATAGTAGCGGGAGGGGCCGGGGAGCTGTTTTTT
cdr3_aa: CASSIVAGGAGELFF
clone_size: once
v_call: TRBV19
j_call: TRBJ2-2
d_call: TRBD2
cdr3_length: 15

cdr3_nt: TGTGCCAGCTCACGACAGGGACTCGCCAACACTGAAGCTTTCTTT
cdr3_aa: CASSRQGLANTEAFF
clone_size: -
v_call: TRBV18
j_call: TRBJ1-1
d_call: TRBD1
cdr3_length: 15

cdr3_nt: TGTGCCAGCTCACCGGTTAACACGTATGGCTACACCTTC
cdr3_aa: CASSPVNTYGYTF
clone_size: -
v_call: TRBV18
j_call: TRBJ1-2
d_call: -
cdr3_length: 13

cdr3_nt: TGTGCCAGCAGATATAGGTCCCCGGGGCAGGGGCCCCAAGGAACTGAAGCTTTCTTT
cdr3_aa: CASRYRSPGQGPQGTEAFF
clone_size: once
v_call: TRBV28
j_call: TRBJ1-1
d_call: -
cdr3_length: 19

cdr3_nt: TGCGCCAGCAGTCAGACAGGGGTGGCTGGCTACACCTTC
cdr3_aa: CASSQTGVAGYTF
clone_size: -
v_call: TRBV4-3
j_call: TRBJ1-2
d_call: TRBD1
cdr3_length: 13

cdr3_nt: TGCGCCAGCGGGGGCCTCTCCTACGAGCAGTACTTC
cdr3_aa: CASGGLSYEQYF
clone_size: -
v_call: TRBV10-2
j_call: TRBJ2-7
d_call: -
cdr3_length: 12

cdr3_nt: TGTGCCAGCAGCTTAAGGGGATTTGGCTACACCTTC
cdr3_aa: CASSLRGFGYTF
clone_size: -
v_call: TRBV11-2
j_call: TRBJ1-2
d_call: -
cdr3_length: 12

cdr3_nt: TGTGCCTGGATCGGCCACGGGGCTTTCTTT
cdr3_aa: CAWIGHGAFF
clone_size: -
v_call: TRBV30
j_call: TRBJ1-1
d_call: -
cdr3_length: 10

cdr3_nt: TGCAGCGTTGAAGGGGTAGCGGGAAGGTTTCAGTACTTC
cdr3_aa: CSVEGVAGRFQYF
clone_size: -
v_call: TRBV29-1
j_call: TRBJ2-4
d_call: TRBD2
cdr3_length: 13

cdr3_nt: TGCGCCAGCAGCCAGCTAGCGGGAGGCGGGAATGAGCAGTTCTTC
cdr3_aa: CASSQLAGGGNEQFF
clone_size: -
v_call: TRBV5-1
j_call: TRBJ2-1
d_call: TRBD2
cdr3_length: 15

cdr3_nt: TGCGCCAGCAGCTTGGATGCCAGAACCTATGGCTACACCTTC
cdr3_aa: CASSLDARTYGYTF
clone_size: -
v_call: TRBV5-1
j_call: TRBJ1-2
d_call: -
cdr3_length: 14

cdr3_nt: TGTGCCAGCAGCCTCCAGGGGTATGATTATGGCTACACCTTC
cdr3_aa: CASSLQGYDYGYTF
clone_size: -
v_call: TRBV3-1/TRBV3-2
j_call: TRBJ1-2
d_call: -
cdr3_length: 14

cdr3_nt: TGTGCCAGCAGAGCCGGGGGCGGCGAGACCCAGTACTTC
cdr3_aa: CASRAGGGETQYF
clone_size: -
v_call: TRBV2
j_call: TRBJ2-5
d_call: -
cdr3_length: 13

cdr3_nt: TGTGCCACCAGTGATTTTTCTGGTTTTGGGGACACAGATACGCAGTATTTT
cdr3_aa: CATSDFSGFGDTDTQYF
clone_size: -
v_call: TRBV24-1
j_call: TRBJ2-3
d_call: -
cdr3_length: 17

cdr3_nt: TGTGCCAGCAGCTTAGCGCCCAATCAGCCCCAGCATTTT
cdr3_aa: CASSLAPNQPQHF
clone_size: -
v_call: TRBV7-3
j_call: TRBJ1-5
d_call: -
cdr3_length: 13

cdr3_nt: TGTGCCAGCAGCTTTTACAATGAGCAGTTCTTC
cdr3_aa: CASSFYNEQFF
clone_size: -
v_call: TRBV5-6
j_call: TRBJ2-1
d_call: -
cdr3_length: 11

cdr3_nt: TGTGCCAGCTCACCACTCAGGGACACTGAAGCTTTCTTT
cdr3_aa: CASSPLRDTEAFF
clone_size: -
v_call: TRBV18
j_call: TRBJ1-1
d_call: -
cdr3_length: 13

cdr3_nt: TGTGCCAGCAGCGTAGAGTCCTGGGGGACAGGGATAGGTGGGGCCAACGTCCTGACTTTC
cdr3_aa: CASSVESWGTGIGGANVLTF
clone_size: -
v_call: TRBV9
j_call: TRBJ2-6
d_call: TRBD1
cdr3_length: 20

cdr3_nt: TGTGCCAGTAGTATAATGAGGGGAATGAGCAATCAGCCCCAGCATTTT
cdr3_aa: CASSIMRGMSNQPQHF
clone_size: -
v_call: TRBV19
j_call: TRBJ1-5
d_call: -
cdr3_length: 16

cdr3_nt: TGTGCCAGTACCCTCCGACAGGGACAGGGAACCTACGAGCAGTACTTC
cdr3_aa: CASTLRQGQGTYEQYF
clone_size: -
v_call: TRBV19
j_call: TRBJ2-7
d_call: TRBD1
cdr3_length: 16

cdr3_nt: TGTGCCAGCAGTTTAGGGGGTGGCAGCGCCTACGAGCAGTACTTC
cdr3_aa: CASSLGGGSAYEQYF
clone_size: -
v_call: TRBV28
j_call: TRBJ2-7
d_call: -
cdr3_length: 15

cdr3_nt: TGTGCCAGCAGCTTAAGGGGCACAGGAACCCTTCACCCACCCCTCCACTTT
cdr3_aa: CASSLRGTGTLHPPLHF
clone_size: -
v_call: TRBV11-3
j_call: TRBJ1-6
d_call: -
cdr3_length: 17

cdr3_nt: TGTGCCAGCAGCTTAGTGATTGGGGAGCTGTTTTTT
cdr3_aa: CASSLVIGELFF
clone_size: -
v_call: TRBV7-9
j_call: TRBJ2-2
d_call: -
cdr3_length: 12

cdr3_nt: TGTGCCAGCAGCCCCAGTGGAGGGGTTGGAGGCTACACCTTC
cdr3_aa: CASSPSGGVGGYTF
clone_size: -
v_call: TRBV3-1/TRBV3-2
j_call: TRBJ1-2
d_call: -
cdr3_length: 14

cdr3_nt: TGTGCCAGCAGTAACACCCTGCGGACAGTGCAGAACACTGAAGCTTTCTTT
cdr3_aa: CASSNTLRTVQNTEAFF
clone_size: -
v_call: TRBV11-3
j_call: TRBJ1-1
d_call: -
cdr3_length: 17

cdr3_nt: TGCAGTGCTAGTTGGGGCAGGGAGGGTGGCTACACCTTC
cdr3_aa: CSASWGREGGYTF
clone_size: -
v_call: TRBV20-1
j_call: TRBJ1-2
d_call: -
cdr3_length: 13

cdr3_nt: TGTGCCAGCAGTGACCTAGCGGGAGTTCAAGAGACCCAGTACTTC
cdr3_aa: CASSDLAGVQETQYF
clone_size: once
v_call: TRBV9
j_call: TRBJ2-5
d_call: TRBD2
cdr3_length: 15

cdr3_nt: TGTGCCAGCAGCTTACAACCAGGGCCTAATTCACCCCTCCACTTT
cdr3_aa: CASSLQPGPNSPLHF
clone_size: -
v_call: TRBV11-2
j_call: TRBJ1-6
d_call: -
cdr3_length: 15

cdr3_nt: TGCGCCAGCAGCTTCGACAGCCCTAACTATGGCTACACCTTC
cdr3_aa: CASSFDSPNYGYTF
clone_size: -
v_call: TRBV5-1
j_call: TRBJ1-2
d_call: -
cdr3_length: 14

cdr3_nt: TGTGCCAGCAGCTTCTCATTCGCTGGCTTGAACACTGAAGCTTTCTTT
cdr3_aa: CASSFSFAGLNTEAFF
clone_size: once
v_call: TRBV5-5
j_call: TRBJ1-1
d_call: -
cdr3_length: 16

cdr3_nt: TGTGCCAGCACCTCGATCGTACAGGGATGGAATGAAAAACTGTTTTTT
cdr3_aa: CASTSIVQGWNEKLFF
clone_size: -
v_call: TRBV27
j_call: TRBJ1-4
d_call: -
cdr3_length: 16

cdr3_nt: TGTGCCAGCAGCTTAGGCCCGATTGACCTGGGGCATGAAAAACTGTTTTTT
cdr3_aa: CASSLGPIDLGHEKLFF
clone_size: -
v_call: TRBV11-3
j_call: TRBJ1-4
d_call: -
cdr3_length: 17

cdr3_nt: TGCAGCGTTGAAATAACGGACAGGGTGGTTTACACCTTC
cdr3_aa: CSVEITDRVVYTF
clone_size: once
v_call: TRBV29-1
j_call: TRBJ1-2
d_call: TRBD1
cdr3_length: 13

cdr3_nt: TGCGCCAGCAGCGGGGGACAGGCGCCCACAGATACGCAGTATTTT
cdr3_aa: CASSGGQAPTDTQYF
clone_size: -
v_call: TRBV5-1
j_call: TRBJ2-3
d_call: TRBD1
cdr3_length: 15

cdr3_nt: TGCGCCAGCGAGGGACTAGCGGGTGGCAATGAGCAGTTCTTC
cdr3_aa: CASEGLAGGNEQFF
clone_size: -
v_call: TRBV5-1
j_call: TRBJ2-1
d_call: TRBD2
cdr3_length: 14